A single TCR beta chain is shown here with its context. The V and J ends lost 5 bases and 4 bases respectively, with 13 bases between them. The CDR3 totals 14 residues. Germline CDR1 reads SGHTA; CDR2 reads FQGNSA. This entry comes from a study of blood T cell repertoires in COVID-19. Whole-study context: T cells, B-cell-depleted T cells, or PBMCs supplied cDNA or gDNA.

Study processing details: Nucleated cell counts were estimated from reference gene primer amplification. Repertoires were generated with immunoSEQ multiplex PCR, while TCRdb's copy carries only in-frame clones and drops some. V, J and clone size reflect that table, while D and trimming were determined from the DNA. This table holds about 150,000 clones, almost 90% found once. The clonotype comes from a human donor in a cohort sampled during active COVID-19. The J gene is TRBJ2-3, the V gene TRBV7-2; a possible D gene is TRBD2 (5 bases). The sequencing input was peripheral blood. The CDR3 DNA sequence: TGTGCCAGCAGCCCAGGAGGTGGGCCAGATACGCAGTATTTT. As protein: CASSPGGGPDTQYF.